The T cell receptor (beta chain) under discussion was sequenced for a study of T cell repertoires in cytomegalovirus infection (dated by TCRdb to between 2019 and 2020). Turning to the overall study: Donor HLA type was relevant to the analysis, as public TCR beta signatures indicated carriage of CMV infection together with the matching HLA type.

The study at large found these results: Cumulative frequency of public TCR beta family members discriminated carriers of CMV infection plus the relevant HLA type in this cohort and an independent 352-donor cohort. The ex vivo response was dominated by HLA-C-restricted CMV-specific TCR beta clonotypes, and the single most frequent clonotype in two of eight donors was supplied by these HLA-C-restricted clonotypes.

In this sample, this clonotype turned up many times. What antigen it recognizes has not been identified. No base quality values were provided; no much bigger clone lies one nucleotide off. The run used an Illumina HiSeq 1500. In TCRdb, the public reads were trimmed at Q25 with fastp and aligned with MiXCR, with productive beta chains retained. Every distinct CDR3 protein forms one entry, paired with its most common genes and DNA. The sample table lists some 220,000 distinct CDR3 sequences, more than 9% of them with a count of one. The ten top clones hold 1.5% to 2% of the sample. Trimming takes 2 bases from V and 2 bases from J, and the germline ends sit 9 bases apart. CDR1 and CDR2 were assigned from the germline V gene as MNHEY and SVGAGI. The CDR3, cysteine through phenylalanine, is 15 amino acids long. Only CDR3 DNA is held: 45 bases, read in frame from base 1.

The chain couples TRBV6-5 to TRBJ1-4, with an unclear D gene assignment. The clonotype was recovered from a human donor in good health (CMV status not recorded). Some clones in this sample may be carry-over from other donors' samples. Source material: PBMCs. CDR3 sequence: CASSYGIGTNEKLFF. The DNA reads as follows: TGTGCCAGCAGTTACGGAATTGGGACTAATGAAAAACTGTTTTTT.